Below are 23 T cell receptor beta chains sequenced from a single sample in a study of T-cell reconstitution after alpha-beta-depleted transplantation in children. The TCRbeta library was prepared with unique molecular identifiers. TCRdb called the PCR reads again in MiXCR, with one record for every CDR3 protein. The sample lists 450,000 to 550,000 distinct CDR3 sequences, 10% to 12% occurring once. The sequencing here drew on PBMCs, mostly from graft donor cells, taken 180 days after TCRalphabeta/CD19-depleted stem cell transplant. The source of these receptors is a female patient between 2 and 15 years old who had a stem cell transplant for aplastic anemia, so the T cells may come from the graft donor.

J is TRBJ2-3 and V is TRBV7-8; 8 positions agree with TRBD1. This CDR3 has 18 residues. The V gene's germline CDR1 is SGHVS and CDR2 FQNEAQ. V dropped 3 bases and J dropped 0; count of bases not matched to a gene: 11. CDR3 protein: CASSFGSRQGASTDTQYF. CDR3 DNA: TGTGCCAGCAGCTTCGGAAGTAGGCAGGGGGCCAGCACAGATACGCAGTATTTT.

This clonotype was seen ten or more times. The chain has TRBV2 and TRBJ1-5; D gene ambiguous. The CDR3 totals 12 residues. The germline V gene has CDR1 SNHLY and CDR2 FYNNEI. Trimming pared 6 bases from V and 1 base from J, leaving 4 bases between. CDR3 loop: CASRGSNQPQHF. The CDR3 nucleotides are TGTGCCAGCAGAGGAAGCAATCAGCCCCAGCATTTT.

Only a few counts were recorded for this clonotype. The chain combines TRBV7-9 with TRBJ1-4; 9 positions agree with TRBD1. Looked up from germline, CDR1 is SEHNR and CDR2 is FQNEAQ (reference sequence). The V segment lost 5 bases and the J segment 2 bases; nucleotides outside the gene matches: 6. The CDR3 spans 16 residues. The CDR3 region has the DNA TGTGCCAGCAGCCCCTTCGGACAGGGGACTAATGAAAAACTGTTTTTT. This codes for CASSPFGQGTNEKLFF.

V usage is TRBV20-1 and J usage is TRBJ1-1; TRBD1 is a possible D gene (5 bases). Trimming pared 6 bases from V and 4 bases from J, leaving 15 bases between. This CDR3 region has 13 residues. Germline CDR1 reads DFQATT; CDR2 reads SNEGSKA (reference sequence). The CDR3 protein is CSANEGVFTEAFF. CDR3 nucleotides: TGCAGTGCCAATGAAGGGGTCTTCACTGAAGCTTTCTTT.

The rearrangement joins TRBV7-8 to TRBJ1-1; perhaps TRBD1 as D (5 bases). Germline lookup yields CDR1 SGHVS and CDR2 FQNEAQ. Trimming cost V 1 base and J 8 bases, with 11 bases left between them. The CDR3 runs to 13 residues. CDR3 residues: CASSLETAREAFF. The CDR3 DNA reads as TGTGCCAGCAGCTTAGAGACAGCCCGGGAAGCTTTCTTT.

This clonotype was recorded a few times. This chain links TRBV27 with TRBJ2-5, with a possible D match to TRBD1 (6 bases). Germline CDR1 reads MNHEY; CDR2 reads SMNVEV (reference sequence). The CDR3 totals 16 residues. Trimming cost V 3 bases and J 3 bases, with 17 bases left between them. CDR3 region: CASSLYTGTKKETQYF. The CDR3 DNA follows: TGTGCCAGCAGTTTGTACACCGGGACAAAAAAAGAGACCCAGTACTTC.

The chain links TRBV5-1 to TRBJ1-5; D possibly corresponds to TRBD1 (6 bases). The CDR3 covers 14 residues. Between the trimmed V and J ends, which lost 3 bases and 3 bases, there was a span of 10 bases. CDR1 is SGHRS, CDR2 YFSETQ, per germline. CDR3 DNA sequence: TGCGCCAGCAGCTGGGGGCCCTCCAATCAGCCCCAGCATTTT. Translation gives CASSWGPSNQPQHF.

This chain links TRBV20-1 with TRBJ2-7; D gene unclear. Trimming pared 0 bases from V and 3 bases from J, leaving 12 bases between. The V gene's germline CDR1 is DFQATT and CDR2 SNEGSKA (reference sequence). This CDR3 is 14 amino acids long. Here the CDR3 DNA reads TGCAGTGCTAGAGATTCGGTAAAAAACTACGAGCAGTACTTC. Protein product: CSARDSVKNYEQYF.

In this sample, this clonotype turned up a few times. The rearrangement joins TRBV29-1 to TRBJ2-7; a weak D match, TRBD1 (6 bases). Germline CDR1 SQVTM, CDR2 ANQGSEA. CDR3 size: 15 residues. Trimming took 7 bases from V and 0 from J, leaving 19 bases between them. The CDR3 region is CSGVNDRLSSYEQYF. DNA for the CDR3: TGCAGCGGGGTAAACGACAGGTTAAGCTCCTACGAGCAGTACTTC.

The chain combines TRBV7-2 with TRBJ2-2; D is possibly TRBD2 (6 bases). V shed 5 bases and J shed 6 bases, with 10 bases lying between them. CDR3 size: 13 residues. Germline V lookup: CDR1 SGHTA, CDR2 FQGNSA. DNA for the CDR3: TGTGCCAGCAGCCGCCAGCGGGCCGGGGAGCTGTTTTTT. It translates to CASSRQRAGELFF.

CDR3 protein: CASSYPGPPNEQYF. CDR3 nucleotide sequence: TGTGCCAGCAGTTACCCGGGTCCCCCAAACGAGCAGTACTTC. This sequence joins TRBV28 and TRBJ2-7; the D is unclear. Germline V lookup: CDR1 MDHEN, CDR2 SYDVKM. The V gene lost 4 bases and the J gene lost 5 bases, with 15 bases spanning the gap. This CDR3 contains 14 residues.

This clonotype was seen only a few times. V gene TRBV28 combines with J gene TRBJ2-7; D might be TRBD1 or TRBD2, each matching 6 bases. Looked up from germline, CDR1 is MDHEN and CDR2 is SYDVKM. The CDR3 runs to 15 residues. The V gene lost 7 bases and the J gene lost 4 bases, with 20 bases spanning the gap. CDR3 residues: CASTMRSGAVYEQYF. CDR3 in DNA: TGTGCCAGCACCATGAGGTCGGGGGCGGTTTACGAGCAGTACTTC.

This clonotype was seen ten or more times. The chain employs TRBV28 and TRBJ1-5; TRBD1 might be the D (6 bases). V was shortened by 7 bases and J by 4 bases, with 11 bases between the two germline ends. Germline loops: CDR1 MDHEN, CDR2 SYDVKM. The CDR3 totals 13 residues. CDR3 in DNA: TGTGCCAGCATAAGGGGGTTAAATCAGCCCCAGCATTTT. This translates into CASIRGLNQPQHF.

The V call is TRBV7-3, the J call TRBJ2-2, with 9 bases matching TRBD2. CDR3 length: 19 amino acids. Trimming at V came to 1 base and at J to 1 base, leaving 10 bases not matched to a gene. Germline loops: CDR1 SGHTA, CDR2 FQGTGA. CDR3 protein: CASSLRSGLAGQNTGELFF. The CDR3 coding sequence is TGTGCCAGCAGCTTAAGGTCGGGCCTAGCGGGACAGAACACCGGGGAGCTGTTTTTT. Full variable domain (outside the CDR3, taken from reference TRBV7-3 and TRBJ2-2): GAGVSQTPSNKVTEKGKYVELRCDPISGHTALYWYRQSLGQGPEFLIYFQGTGAADDSGLPNDRFFAVRPEGSVSTLKIQRTERGDSAVYLCASSLRSGLAGQNTGELFFGEGSRLTVL.

This clonotype has only a few counts. The genes are TRBV30 and TRBJ2-5, with 7 bases identical to TRBD1. V was clipped by 0 bases and J by 4 bases; unmatched bases: 5. The CDR3 spans 14 residues. The germline V gene has CDR1 GTSNPN and CDR2 SVGIG (reference sequence). CDR3 sequence: CAWSVTGVGETQYF. DNA for the CDR3: TGTGCCTGGAGTGTAACAGGGGTCGGAGAGACCCAGTACTTC.

The chain joins TRBV29-1 to TRBJ1-5; D perhaps matches TRBD1 (5 bases). The CDR3 consists of 12 residues. Trimming removed 2 bases at V and 15 bases at J, with 17 bases between. Looked up from germline, CDR1 is SQVTM and CDR2 is ANQGSEA. The CDR3 region has the DNA TGCAGCGTTGAAAATTCTGCTGGGGGTCGGCATTTT. Protein: CSVENSAGGRHF.

The J gene is TRBJ1-3, the V gene TRBV12-3 or TRBV12-4, with 7 bases fitting TRBD1. The V segment lost 4 bases and the J segment 4 bases; nucleotides outside the gene matches: 4. This CDR3 spans 14 amino acids. CDR3 DNA sequence: TGTGCCAGCAGTTGGGACAGATCCGGAAACACCATATATTTT. Amino acid sequence: CASSWDRSGNTIYF.

The chain joins TRBV14 to TRBJ2-2, with a possible D match to TRBD1 (6 bases). V gave up 0 bases and J gave up 8 bases, with 7 bases separating them. This CDR3 is 13 amino acids long. CDR1 and CDR2 from the germline V gene are SGHDN and FVKESK. CDR3 residues: CASSQDQGGELFF. CDR3 coding DNA: TGTGCCAGCAGCCAAGATCAGGGGGGGGAGCTGTTTTTT.

This clonotype came up a few times. This chain connects TRBV11-2 to TRBJ2-1; TRBD2 agrees at 10 bases. The CDR3 consists of 14 residues. Losses at the gene ends were 3 bases for V and 9 bases for J; bases not matched to a gene: 5. Per the germline V gene, CDR1 is SGHAT and CDR2 is FQNNGV. This chain's CDR3 is CASSFLAGGGEQFF. The CDR3, as DNA: TGTGCCAGCAGCTTCTTAGCGGGAGGAGGTGAGCAGTTCTTC.

This chain joins TRBV18 and TRBJ2-2, with D hard to call. This CDR3 region has 15 residues. Trimming shortened V by 2 bases and J by 0 bases, and 7 bases separated the two germline ends. CDR1 and CDR2 from the germline V gene are KGHSH and LQKENI. CDR3 bases: TGTGCCAGCTCACCAGGAGAGGCGAACACCGGGGAGCTGTTTTTT. It encodes CASSPGEANTGELFF.

The chain has TRBV15 and TRBJ2-3; 10 bases match TRBD2. This CDR3 spans 17 amino acids. In germline, CDR1 is LNHNV, CDR2 YYDKDF (reference sequence). V lost 0 bases, J lost 2 bases, and 5 bases stayed unmatched. CDR3 coding DNA: TGTGCCACCAGCAGAGATTCTCTAGCGGGAGACACAGATACGCAGTATTTT. Residues: CATSRDSLAGDTDTQYF.

This clonotype has only one observation. DNA for the CDR3: TGTGCCAGCAGCTTAGCGTGGGGGGACAGGTCCTGGGAGACCCAGTACTTC. Its protein product is CASSLAWGDRSWETQYF. The chain uses TRBV7-6 and TRBJ2-5, with TRBD1 matching 8 bases. The germline V gene encodes CDR1 SGHVS and CDR2 FNYEAQ. The CDR3 is 17 residues long. V trimming: 0 bases; J trimming: 5 bases; junction bases outside the gene matches: 11. The whole variable domain, filled in from reference TRBV7-6 and TRBJ2-5, reads GAGVSQSPRYKVTKRGQDVALRCDPISGHVSLYWYRQALGQGPEFLTYFNYEAQQDKSGLPNDRFSAERPEGSISTLTIQRTEQRDSAMYRCASSLAWGDRSWETQYFGPGTRLLVL.

This chain joins TRBV11-2 and TRBJ2-5; 8 nucleotides align to TRBD2. The CDR3 runs to 20 residues. The junction had 23 bases not matched to a gene; V was cut back by 6 bases and J by 2 bases. From germline, CDR1 is SGHAT and CDR2 FQNNGV. The CDR3 coding sequence is TGTGCCAGCAGTTCTCCCTTCGGACGGCTCGGACTAGCTTATCAAGAGACCCAGTACTTC. Amino acid sequence: CASSSPFGRLGLAYQETQYF.